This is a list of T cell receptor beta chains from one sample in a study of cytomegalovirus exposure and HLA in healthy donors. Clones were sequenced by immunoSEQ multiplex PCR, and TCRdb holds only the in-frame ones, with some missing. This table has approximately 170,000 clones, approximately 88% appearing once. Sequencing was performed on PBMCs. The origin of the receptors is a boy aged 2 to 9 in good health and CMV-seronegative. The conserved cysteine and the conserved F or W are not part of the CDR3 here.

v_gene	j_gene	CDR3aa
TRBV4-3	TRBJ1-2	ASSRGGAGTSNYGYT
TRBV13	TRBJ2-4	ASRGGAKNIQY
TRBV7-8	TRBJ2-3	ASSLARDTQY
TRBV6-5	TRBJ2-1	ASSPPGGGLEQF
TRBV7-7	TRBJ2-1	ASSPGLAGFEEQF
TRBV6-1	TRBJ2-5	ASSETTGGETQY
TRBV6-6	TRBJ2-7	ASSPDRAYEQY
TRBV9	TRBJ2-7	ASSVAPTGGFYEQY
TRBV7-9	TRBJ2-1	ASSLAVSYNEQF
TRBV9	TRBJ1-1	ASSVTENTEAF
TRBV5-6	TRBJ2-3	ASSLMAVGTDTQY
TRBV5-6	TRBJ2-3	ASSLAGGTTLRY
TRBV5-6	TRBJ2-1	ASKEGGAGNEQF
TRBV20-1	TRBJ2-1	SKRGGNEQF
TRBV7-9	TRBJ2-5	ASSPSGNRETQY
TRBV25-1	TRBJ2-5	ASSAPKRGSARETQY
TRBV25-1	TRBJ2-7	ASSALGGGQGYEQY
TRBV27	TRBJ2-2	ASSSGLAGLTGELF
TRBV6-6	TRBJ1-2	ASSYSRGGYT
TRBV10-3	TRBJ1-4	AISDSTGPTNEKLF
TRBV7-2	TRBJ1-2	ASSNRDRGYT
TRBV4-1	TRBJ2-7	ASSQEGVSSYEQY
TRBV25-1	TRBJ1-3	ASSAGNRNTIY
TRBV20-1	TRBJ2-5	SARVGETQY
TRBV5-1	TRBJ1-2	ASSTQYEGYGYT
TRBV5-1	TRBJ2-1	ASSLGGQGRHNEQF
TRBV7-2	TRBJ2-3	ASSYIGSGDTQY
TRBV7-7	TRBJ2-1	ASSPGGSGVYNEQF
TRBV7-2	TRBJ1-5	ASSRGGGNQPQH
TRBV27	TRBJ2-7	ASRTGLLDEQY
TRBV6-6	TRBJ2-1	ASSKSRQGRYNEQF
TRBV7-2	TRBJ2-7	ASSFGSSYEQY
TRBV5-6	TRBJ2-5	ASSLGQGEEWTQY
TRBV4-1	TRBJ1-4	ASSQDRDRGGEKLF
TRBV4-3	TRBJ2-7	ASSQDKAGLAGEQSYEQY
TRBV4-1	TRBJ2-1	ASSPWTGDSGGADEQF
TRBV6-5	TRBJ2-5	ASSYGGVAETQY
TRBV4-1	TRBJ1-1	ASSLRGTEAF
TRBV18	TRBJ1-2	ASSPTEDHGYT
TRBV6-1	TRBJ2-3	ASSVAVGATQY
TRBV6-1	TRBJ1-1	ASKGQTNTEAF